One sample yielded the 11 T cell receptor beta chains listed below, sequenced in a study of blood T cell repertoires in COVID-19. TCRdb's copy holds only in-frame clones and misses some; the assay was immunoSEQ multiplex PCR. The sample consists of fewer than 300,000 clones, over 65% of them appearing once. The material sequenced was peripheral blood. The receptors derive from a woman in her 70s with active or convalescent COVID-19.

The chain employs TRBV2 and TRBJ1-1, with D unclear. This CDR3 comprises 14 residues. Per germline, CDR1 SNHLY and CDR2 FYNNEI. With 4 bases removed from V and 5 bases from J, the gap between germline ends came to 14 bases. The chain's CDR3 is CASSGSGGETEAFF. DNA for the CDR3: TGTGCCAGCAGTGGCTCCGGAGGAGAGACTGAAGCTTTCTTT.

The chain employs TRBV15 and TRBJ2-7, with D tentatively TRBD2 (7 bases). V gave up 11 bases and J gave up 9 bases, with 23 bases separating them. Germline V CDR1 and CDR2: LNHNV, YYDKDF (reference sequence). The CDR3 is 13 amino acids. CDR3 sequence reads: CAASEGRGLPQYF. The CDR3 DNA follows: TGTGCCGCCTCGGAGGGGCGGGGGCTGCCGCAGTACTTC.

Only a few counts were recorded for this clone. This sequence joins TRBV7-9 and TRBJ2-7; 8 positions agree with TRBD2. The CDR3 totals 16 residues. V dropped 4 bases and J dropped 4; count of bases not matched to a gene: 12. Germline V gene lookup returns CDR1 SEHNR and CDR2 FQNEAQ (reference sequence). The CDR3 region has the DNA TGTGCCAGCAGCTCATCAGCGGGGGTCCACGGGTACGAGCAGTACTTC. Its translation: CASSSSAGVHGYEQYF.

The chain recombines TRBV28 with TRBJ1-2; tentatively, D is TRBD1 (6 bases). Per germline, CDR1 MDHEN and CDR2 SYDVKM. With 3 bases removed from V and 8 bases from J, the gap between germline ends came to 19 bases. CDR3 size: 15 residues. The CDR3 bases are TGTGCCAGCAGTTTTGATCAGGGGACGTCAGGGGGCTACACCTTC. Amino acids: CASSFDQGTSGGYTF.

The V and J genes are TRBV3-1 (or the pseudogene TRBV3-2) and TRBJ1-1; TRBD1 aligns across 7 bases. The junction had 6 bases not matched to a gene; V was cut back by 5 bases and J by 6 bases. Per the germline V gene, CDR1 is LGHDT and CDR2 is YNNKEL (reference sequence). The CDR3 length is 13 residues. The CDR3 DNA reads as TGTGCCAGCAGCTTTGGACAGGTCCCTGAAGCTTTCTTT. It is translated as CASSFGQVPEAFF.

Only one count was recorded for this clone. This chain joins TRBV7-7 and TRBJ2-5, with a tentative D call TRBD1 (5 bases). The germline gives CDR1 SSHAT, CDR2 FNYEAQ (reference sequence). CDR3 length equals 14 residues. The ends were cut back, 4 bases at V and 3 bases at J, with 12 bases in the middle. CDR3 in amino acids: CASSYSWGEETQYF. DNA of the CDR3: TGTGCCAGCAGCTACTCATGGGGCGAAGAGACCCAGTACTTC. Full variable domain (outside the CDR3, taken from reference TRBV7-7 and TRBJ2-5): GAGVSQSPRYKVTKRGQDVTLRCDPISSHATLYWYQQALGQGPEFLTYFNYEAQPDKSGLPSDRFSAERPEGSISTLTIQRTEQRDSAMYRCASSYSWGEETQYFGPGTRLLVL.

The genes are TRBV3-1 (or the pseudogene TRBV3-2) and TRBJ2-1, with 7 bases matching TRBD1. The germline V gene encodes CDR1 LGHDT and CDR2 YNNKEL (reference sequence). CDR3 length: 15 residues. J gave up 0 bases and V 8 bases, and 7 bases lay outside the gene matches. The CDR3 DNA follows: TGTGCCAGCCGCGCCAGGGGGAGCTCCTACAATGAGCAGTTCTTC. It translates to CASRARGSSYNEQFF.

This clone was observed a single time. J is TRBJ1-2 and V is TRBV5-4; 7 bases agree with TRBD1. CDR1 is SGHNT and CDR2 is YYREEE in the germline V gene (reference sequence). V dropped 2 bases and J dropped 14; count of bases not matched to a gene: 15. This CDR3 is built from 14 residues. The CDR3 sequence is CASSFGQERPTGTF. The DNA of the CDR3 is TGTGCCAGCAGCTTCGGACAGGAACGACCCACAGGTACCTTC.

The rearrangement links TRBV5-4 to TRBJ1-5; a weak D match, TRBD1 (6 bases). The ends were cut back, 5 bases at V and 2 bases at J, with 17 bases in the middle. CDR1 and CDR2 (germline): SGHNT, YYREEE (reference sequence). This CDR3 region has 16 residues. In DNA form, the CDR3 reads TGTGCCAGCAGTTACACAGGGAGTAGGGGCAATCAGCCCCAGCATTTT. Protein sequence: CASSYTGSRGNQPQHF.

The J gene is TRBJ2-5, the V gene TRBV19; 11 bases are shared with TRBD2. Losses at the gene ends were 4 bases for V and 4 bases for J; bases not matched to a gene: 5. CDR1 LNHDA and CDR2 SQIVND come from the germline V gene (reference sequence). This CDR3 is built from 15 residues. The CDR3 loop reads CASSRVAGGSETQYF. The CDR3 nucleotides read TGTGCCAGTAGTAGAGTAGCGGGAGGGTCAGAGACCCAGTACTTC.

CDR3 region: CASSQSVVITGELFF. The DNA of the CDR3 is TGTGCCAGCAGCCAGAGTGTCGTAATCACCGGGGAGCTGTTTTTT. The chain carries TRBV3-1 (or the pseudogene TRBV3-2) and TRBJ2-2, with unresolved D. This CDR3 is 15 amino acids long. Trimming cost V 3 bases and J 4 bases, with 12 bases left between them. Germline V gives CDR1 LGHDT, CDR2 YNNKEL (reference sequence).